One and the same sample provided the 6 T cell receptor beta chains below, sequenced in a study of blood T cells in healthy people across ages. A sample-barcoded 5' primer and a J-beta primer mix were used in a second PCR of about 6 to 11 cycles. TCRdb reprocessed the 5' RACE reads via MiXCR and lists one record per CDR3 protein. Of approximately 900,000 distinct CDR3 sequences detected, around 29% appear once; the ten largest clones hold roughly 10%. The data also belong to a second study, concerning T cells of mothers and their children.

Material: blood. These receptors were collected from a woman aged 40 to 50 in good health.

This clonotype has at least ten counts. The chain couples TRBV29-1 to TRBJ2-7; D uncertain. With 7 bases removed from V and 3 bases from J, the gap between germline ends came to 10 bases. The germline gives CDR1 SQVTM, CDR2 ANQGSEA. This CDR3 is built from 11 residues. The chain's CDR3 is CSAAGHYEQYF. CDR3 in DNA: TGCAGCGCCGCCGGGCACTACGAGCAGTACTTC.

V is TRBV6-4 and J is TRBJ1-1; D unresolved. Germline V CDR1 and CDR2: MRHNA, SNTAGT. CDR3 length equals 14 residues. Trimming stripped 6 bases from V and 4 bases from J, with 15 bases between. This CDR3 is CASSPASPPTEAFF. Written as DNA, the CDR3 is TGTGCCAGCAGCCCGGCTTCCCCCCCCACTGAAGCTTTCTTT.

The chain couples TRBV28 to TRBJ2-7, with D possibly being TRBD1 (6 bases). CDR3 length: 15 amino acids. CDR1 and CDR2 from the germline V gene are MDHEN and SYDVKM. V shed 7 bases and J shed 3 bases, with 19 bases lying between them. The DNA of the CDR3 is TGTGCCAGCACCCTGGGGGCAGGGCTTAACTACGAGCAGTACTTC. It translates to CASTLGAGLNYEQYF.

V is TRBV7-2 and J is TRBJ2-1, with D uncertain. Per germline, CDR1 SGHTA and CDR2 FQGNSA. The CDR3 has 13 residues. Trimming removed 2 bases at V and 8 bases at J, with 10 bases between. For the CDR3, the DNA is TGTGCCAGCAGCTTACTCGTCCTTCATGAGCAGTTCTTC. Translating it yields CASSLLVLHEQFF.

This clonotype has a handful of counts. CDR3 sequence: CASNLGDSTDTQYF. The CDR3 nucleotides are TGTGCCAGCAACCTAGGGGACAGCACAGATACGCAGTATTTT. The chain joins TRBV25-1 to TRBJ2-3; either TRBD1 or TRBD2 may supply D (5 bases each). V was clipped by 7 bases and J by 0 bases, with 11 bases between them. The CDR3 consists of 14 residues. The germline CDR1 and CDR2 sequences are MGHDK and SYGVNS.

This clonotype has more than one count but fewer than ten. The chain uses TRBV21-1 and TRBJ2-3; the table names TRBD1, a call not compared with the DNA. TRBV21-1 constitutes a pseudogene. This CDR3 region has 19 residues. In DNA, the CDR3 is TGTGCCAGCAGCAAAGAGTCTAGACGATACCAAGCAGGGTTATATACGCAGTATTTT. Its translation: CASSKESRRYQAGLYTQYF.